This T cell receptor (beta chain) was sequenced in a study of T-cell reconstitution after alpha-beta-depleted transplantation in children. A library of TCRbeta sequences, prepared with unique molecular identifiers, was generated. Each CDR3 protein gets one entry after TCRdb re-called the PCR reads with MiXCR. The sample shows over 200,000 distinct CDR3 sequences, approximately 11% of them seen only once. This clonotype was picked up many times. Trimming removed 2 bases from V and 4 bases from J, with 8 bases in between. The CDR3 loop spans 12 amino acids. The germline gives CDR1 GTSNPN, CDR2 SVGIG (reference sequence).

This sequence originates from a child less than two years old with acute myeloid leukemia, due to receive a stem cell transplant. The specimen comprised PBMCs, sampled before TCRalphabeta/CD19-depleted stem cell transplant. The chain couples TRBV30 to TRBJ1-1; no clear D gene. CDR3: CAWSSSGTEAFF. DNA for the CDR3: TGTGCCTGGAGTAGTTCGGGCACTGAAGCTTTCTTT.